This TCR beta chain was captured in a study of cytomegalovirus exposure and HLA in healthy donors. Researchers ran the PCR with 60 Vbeta and 13 Jbeta primers. Some clones are missing from TCRdb's copy, which holds only in-frame ones; the method was immunoSEQ multiplex PCR. Here the sample spans roughly 120,000 clones, 70% to 80% being singletons. This CDR3 is 12 amino acids long. Germline assignment: CDR1 LNHDA and CDR2 SQIVND (reference sequence). V was clipped by 5 bases and J by 8 bases, with 12 bases between them. The V and J genes are TRBV19 and TRBJ1-2; no reliable D call. The specimen sequenced was PBMCs. This TCR was sampled from a middle-aged man in good health and CMV-seropositive. The CDR3 DNA reads TGTGCCAGTAGTTTACGGAGTTTCGGCTACACCTTC. Translated, it gives CASSLRSFGYTF.